This T cell receptor beta chain was documented in a study of CD8+CD57+ T cells in acquired aplastic anemia. On the study more broadly: On average, sorted CD4+ and CD8+ cells gave approximately 3.5 ug of DNA. Study-level results: Common to patients and controls were roughly 30 CD8+ CDR3 sequences.

The template used for profiling TCR beta VDJ and CDR3 was genomic DNA. TCRdb used MiXCR to reprocess the reads, holding one entry per CDR3 protein. The repertoire holds 130,000 or so distinct CDR3 sequences, with 58% as singletons. CDR1 DFQATT and CDR2 SNEGSKA come from the germline V gene (reference sequence). V shed 3 bases and J 8 bases; nucleotides not matched to a gene: 11. The CDR3 extends over 14 amino acids. This clonotype was counted once. The antigen remains undetermined. Selection for sequencing was limited to patients who had shown CD8+CD57+ cell expansion by flow cytometry. At the time of blood sampling, patients had not yet received any therapy.

This rearrangement joins TRBV20-1 to TRBJ1-2; 8 bases fit TRBD1. The sequence came from a human donor with aplastic anemia. The material sequenced was sorted CD4+, CD8+, or CD8+CD57+ T cells (not recorded which) from PBMCs. The chain's CDR3 is CSASAPQGAKGYTF. CDR3 bases: TGCAGTGCTAGCGCGCCTCAGGGGGCGAAGGGCTACACCTTC.